This section outlines one T cell receptor (beta chain) sequence together with its context. This clonotype has more than one count but fewer than ten. Its antigen specificity is not known. No base-level quality is on record; no much larger clone is a single base apart. This sample is part of a study of Graves' ophthalmopathy and Graves' hyperthyroidism listed by TCRdb under 2018. Context from the whole study: Peripheral blood was collected before any treatment was given, at the time of initial diagnosis. TCR beta repertoire signatures were used to distinguish Graves' ophthalmopathy from Graves' hyperthyroidism and to predict progression to ophthalmopathy. In total, 135 blood samples were TCR-sequenced: 40 to 45 ophthalmopathy, under 85 hyperthyroidism and roughly 17 hyperthyroidism-to-ophthalmopathy patients. A discovery set of more than 90 patients (around 40 ophthalmopathy, approximately 58 stable hyperthyroidism) was enrolled to explore V-J signatures distinguishing ophthalmopathy from hyperthyroidism. For independent validation, a separate cohort was made up of some 19 hyperthyroidism patients plus 17 patients who later progressed from hyperthyroidism to ophthalmopathy. T-cell repertoires of thyroid tissue and blood were compared in over 5 hyperthyroidism patients. Following sample collection, hyperthyroidism patients were given methimazole at a starting dose of 30 mg daily, and ophthalmopathy patients were given high-dose intravenous methylprednisolone. For training and testing, the roughly 93 patients in the discovery cohort were randomly divided in a 7:3 ratio.

General study outcomes and caveats: In cross-validation, the 13-signature model distinguished ophthalmopathy from stable hyperthyroidism with approximately 88% sensitivity and around 81% specificity, and in the test set the corresponding values were roughly 80% and 76%. No statistical method was used to set the sample size in advance, and the investigators knew which group each participant was assigned to. Most of the expanded thyroid clonotypes with a frequency above 0.001 were also detected in blood, and it was suggested that the thyroid immune response may be reflected by blood repertoires. In validation, the model predicted ophthalmopathy progression with nearly 71% sensitivity and approximately 72% specificity; fewer than 15 predicted patients were CT-confirmed with GO in a median of approximately 6.5 months.

The ophthalmopathy patients had moderately to severely active disease, with a Clinical Activity Score of 3 or higher, a NOSPECS grade of 4 or higher, and a disease duration of less than 3 months. Anyone with other autoimmune diseases, uncontrolled infections, pregnancy or lactation was excluded from the study. Diagnosis was based on clinical symptoms, serum thyroxine, TRAb, thyroid ultrasound and orbital computed tomography. PBMCs were isolated from about 10 ml of fresh peripheral blood by Ficoll-Paque density gradient centrifugation. Total RNA was extracted using Trizol reagent, and RNA quality was checked on an Agilent 2100 Bioanalyzer. TCR beta CDR3 regions were amplified from RNA transcripts for repertoire sequencing. The first round was an RT-PCR using HTBI primers with the Qiagen OneStep RT-PCR kit, and this first round was followed by a second-round multiplex PCR, then size selection and purification. Libraries were sequenced on an Illumina HiSeq2000 using paired-end 100 bp reads. The authors processed their data as follows. SOAPnuke was used for read processing, and reads with adapters, uncalled bases, a mean Phred below 15, or no exact constant-primer or identifier match were discarded. COPE v1.2.5 was used to merge high-quality paired reads. Each unique nucleotide sequence was defined as a clonotype, and clonotypes were aligned to IMGT TRB V, D and J references with MiTCR v1.1. Analysis was restricted to V-J combinations with a frequency above 0.0001, which covered 98% to 99.2% of repertoires. For each V-J combination, a TCR clonal expansion and chaos score was defined as the ratio of F50 clonal expansion to chaos observed in the TCRdist matrix. Welch's t-statistics and random forest were used to reduce features to some 13 V-J combinations, which were fed into a naive Bayes classifier. Thyroid-blood repertoire similarity was quantified with the Morisita-Horn index. Starting from the raw public reads, TCRdb applied fastp trimming at Q25, assembled clones with MiXCR and retained in-frame beta chains. For every CDR3 protein sequence, its rows merge into one entry that carries the most common genes and DNA. These V and J calls derive from TCRdb rather than the authors' analysis. Present in this sample are about half a million distinct CDR3 sequences, 13% to 15% of which were seen just once. In total, the top ten clones hold 9.8% of the sample.

The CDR3 runs 17 residues from the cysteine to the phenylalanine. The sequence is cut down to CDR3 DNA, 51 bases in frame from base 1. Trimming removed 4 bases from V and 0 bases from J; the gene matches leave 7 bases unexplained. CDR1 and CDR2, looked up from the germline V gene, are SGDLS and YYNGEE. Recombination joined TRBV9 with TRBJ2-2, and TRBD2 aligns with 9 junction nucleotides. This TCR derives from a woman aged 30 to 39 with Graves' ophthalmopathy. Donor details come from another sample of the same person, matched by shared clones. The specimen was blood. The CDR3 region: CASSTVAGGTNTGELFF. The DNA sequence is TGTGCCAGCAGCACAGTGGCGGGGGGGACGAACACCGGGGAGCTGTTTTTT. This CDR3, with the reference TRBV9 and TRBJ2-2 proteins standing in past its ends, gives the full variable domain DSGVTQTPKHLITATGQRVTLRCSPRSGDLSVYWYQQSLDQGLQFLIQYYNGEERAKGNILERFSAQQFPDLHSELNLSSLELGDSALYFCASSTVAGGTNTGELFFGEGSRLTVL.